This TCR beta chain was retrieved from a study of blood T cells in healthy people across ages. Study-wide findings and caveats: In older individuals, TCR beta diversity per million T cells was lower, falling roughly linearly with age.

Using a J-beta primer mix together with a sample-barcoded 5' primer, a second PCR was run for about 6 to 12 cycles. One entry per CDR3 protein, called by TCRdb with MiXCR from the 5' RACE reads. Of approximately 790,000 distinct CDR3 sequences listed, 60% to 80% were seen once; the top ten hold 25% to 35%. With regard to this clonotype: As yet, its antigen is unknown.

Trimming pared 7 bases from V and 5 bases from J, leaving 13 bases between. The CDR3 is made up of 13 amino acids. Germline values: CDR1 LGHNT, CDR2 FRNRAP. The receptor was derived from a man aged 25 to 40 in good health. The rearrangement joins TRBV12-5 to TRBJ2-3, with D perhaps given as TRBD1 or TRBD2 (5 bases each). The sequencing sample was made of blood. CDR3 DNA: TGTGCTAGTGTTCCCCGGGACGGAGATACGCAGTATTTT. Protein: CASVPRDGDTQYF.